Described below is a single T cell receptor (beta chain) sequence and its context. This sample also contains other DNA sequences that code for the same CDR3. This was the immunoSEQ v3 assay. Measured with immunoSEQ multiplex PCR; TCRdb has only the in-frame clones, and not every one. Seen here are around 59,000 clones, 69% observed once, and the top ten hold approximately 7%. There are 13 residues in the CDR3. CDR1 is LNHDA and CDR2 is SQIVND in the germline V gene (reference sequence). V lost 7 bases to trimming and J lost 6 bases, with 13 bases between them. The record originates from a study of TIL therapy for anti-PD-1-resistant metastatic lung cancer. Stated time point: pre-treatment sample, taken before nivolumab and TIL therapy. Stage 4 NSCLC adults joined between late 2017 and 2020.

The rearrangement links TRBV19 to TRBJ1-5, with a possible D match to TRBD1 (6 bases). The input for sequencing was blood, taken at baseline. The sequence was collected from a person aged 25 to 80 with non-small cell lung cancer. The CDR3 here is CASTQGLGQPQHF. The CDR3 nucleotides read TGTGCCAGTACGCAGGGGCTCGGTCAGCCCCAGCATTTT.